This T cell receptor (beta chain) was captured in a study of patients and donors after allogeneic stem cell transplantation. TCRdb analysed the RT-PCR reads with MiXCR anew, one entry per CDR3 protein. The sample includes about 24,000 distinct CDR3 sequences, around 31% seen only once; the top ten take less than 60%. V was cut by 6 bases and J by 8 bases, with 12 bases left in between. Germline lookup yields CDR1 SGHRS and CDR2 YFSETQ. CDR3 length equals 13 residues. This clonotype was picked up a small number of times. The sequenced material came from blood, either unsorted or a sorted T cell fraction (not recorded which). The chain carries TRBV5-1 and TRBJ1-6, with D perhaps TRBD1 (6 bases). The sequence came from a human donor who was either an allogeneic HSCT recipient or a stem cell or donor lymphocyte infusion donor (not recorded which). It is not recorded whose cells these are; they may come from a transplant donor. The CDR3 spells CASTEGGDSPLHF. In DNA, the CDR3 is TGCGCCAGCACGGAGGGGGGGGATTCACCCCTCCACTTT.